The 26 T cell receptor beta chains below were found in one sample sequenced in a study of blood T cell repertoires in COVID-19. Assay used: immunoSEQ multiplex PCR; TCRdb lists only in-frame clones, some missing. The table records about 170,000 clones, around 84% of them present only once. The sample consisted of peripheral blood. These receptors originate from a man aged 60 to 69 with COVID-19, enrolled during active disease.

V is TRBV2 and J is TRBJ1-1; possible D gene TRBD1, 5 bases. This CDR3 has 16 amino acids. Germline lookup yields CDR1 SNHLY and CDR2 FYNNEI. The V gene lost 6 bases and the J gene lost 6 bases, with 23 bases spanning the gap. In DNA form, the CDR3 reads TGTGCCAGCAGAGACCCTGGGGGAGGGAGTTACCCTGAAGCTTTCTTT. Its protein is CASRDPGGGSYPEAFF.

The chain carries TRBV5-1 and TRBJ2-7, with 8 bases identical to TRBD1. J lost 4 bases, V lost 2 bases, and 17 bases had no gene match. In germline, CDR1 is SGHRS, CDR2 YFSETQ. The CDR3 is 18 amino acids. DNA for the CDR3: TGCGCCAGCAGCTTACAGATTGCTGTGGGACAGGTTCGGTACGAGCAGTACTTC. This translates into CASSLQIAVGQVRYEQYF. Using reference TRBV5-1 and TRBJ2-7 for the parts outside the CDR3, the full variable domain is KAGVTQTPRYLIKTRGQQVTLSCSPISGHRSVSWYQQTPGQGLQFLFEYFSETQRNKGNFPGRFSGRQFSNSRSEMNVSTLELGDSALYLCASSLQIAVGQVRYEQYFGPGTRLTVT.

On this clone: The same CDR3 can be traced to other DNA sequences in this sample. J is TRBJ1-4 and V is TRBV2; TRBD1 matches 9 bases. V was pared by 8 bases and J by 1 base, with 2 bases of the junction left unmatched. This CDR3 is 14 amino acids long. The germline V gene encodes CDR1 SNHLY and CDR2 FYNNEI. CDR3 sequence reads: CASGTGLTNEKLFF. In nucleotides, the CDR3 is TGTGCCAGCGGGACAGGGCTAACTAATGAAAAACTGTTTTTT.

This clone has more than one count but fewer than ten. The CDR3 region is CASSPRQDRGPEAFF. CDR3 sequence (DNA): TGTGCCAGTAGTCCGCGCCAGGACAGGGGTCCAGAAGCTTTCTTT. This chain uses TRBV19 with TRBJ1-1; TRBD1 agrees at 9 bases. The germline CDR1 and CDR2 sequences are LNHDA and SQIVND (reference sequence). This CDR3 has 15 residues. V lost 5 bases to trimming and J lost 8 bases; unmatched junction nucleotides: 12.

V and J are TRBV19 and TRBJ2-7, with a weak D call TRBD2 (6 bases). The germline V gene encodes CDR1 LNHDA and CDR2 SQIVND (reference sequence). The CDR3 has 15 amino acids. The V gene lost 4 bases and the J gene lost 1 base, with 14 bases spanning the gap. In DNA, the CDR3 is TGTGCCAGTAGTAGGGAGGCTGATTGGTCCTACGAGCAGTACTTC. Translation: CASSREADWSYEQYF.

The chain uses TRBV19 and TRBJ2-6; no definite D call. This CDR3 spans 17 amino acids. V dropped 6 bases and J dropped 4 bases, with 19 bases sitting between them. Germline values: CDR1 LNHDA, CDR2 SQIVND (reference sequence). The CDR3 loop reads CASSRDPPDWGANVLTF. In DNA, the CDR3 is TGTGCCAGTAGCCGAGATCCCCCCGACTGGGGGGCCAACGTCCTGACTTTC. The whole variable domain, remainder taken from reference TRBV19 and TRBJ2-6, is DGGITQSPKYLFRKEGQNVTLSCEQNLNHDAMYWYRQDPGQGLRLIYYSQIVNDFQKGDIAEGYSVSREKKESFPLTVTSAQKNPTAFYLCASSRDPPDWGANVLTFGAGSRLTVL.

The gene calls are TRBV24-1 and TRBJ2-2, with a possible D match to TRBD2 (6 bases). Germline-derived CDR1 and CDR2 are KGHDR and SFDVKD. V dropped 8 bases and J dropped 4 bases, with 10 bases sitting between them. The CDR3 is made up of 13 amino acids. CDR3 coding DNA: TGTGCCACCAACGGAGGGATCACCGGGGAGCTGTTTTTT. It translates to CATNGGITGELFF.

The V and J genes are TRBV6-5 and TRBJ2-5; a possible D gene is TRBD2 (6 bases). This CDR3 is 14 amino acids long. CDR1 and CDR2 (germline): MNHEY, SVGAGI. The V end lost 5 bases, the J end lost 3 bases, and 13 bases lay between the germline ends. This CDR3 is CASSRGAFEETQYF. For the CDR3, the DNA is TGTGCCAGCAGTCGCGGGGCCTTCGAAGAGACCCAGTACTTC.

The chain joins TRBV6-6 to TRBJ1-3; TRBD1 agrees at 7 bases. Trimming removed 5 bases from V and 1 base from J; junction bases left unmatched: 11. The CDR3 covers 17 residues. CDR1 and CDR2 from the germline V gene are MNHNY and SVGAGI (reference sequence). In DNA form, the CDR3 reads TGTGCCAGCAGTCCTCATACAGGGGCCCCTTCTGGAAACACCATATATTTT. Its protein is CASSPHTGAPSGNTIYF.

This chain joins TRBV30 and TRBJ2-2; D gene unclear. The germline gives CDR1 GTSNPN, CDR2 SVGIG (reference sequence). The CDR3 length is 13 residues. The V gene lost 4 bases and the J gene lost 5 bases, with 11 bases spanning the gap. The CDR3 protein is CAWNGEITGELFF. CDR3 nucleotides: TGTGCCTGGAATGGAGAAATTACCGGGGAGCTGTTTTTT.

This chain links TRBV24-1 with TRBJ2-1; TRBD2 matches at 11 bases. The length of the CDR3 is 15 residues. V shed 7 bases and J 5 bases; nucleotides not matched to a gene: 6. Germline CDR1 is KGHDR and CDR2 is SFDVKD. The CDR3 sequence: CATSLPGLADNEQFF. The CDR3 DNA reads TGTGCCACCAGCCTACCGGGACTAGCGGACAATGAGCAGTTCTTC.

The chain uses TRBV2 and TRBJ2-3; 9 bases are a match to TRBD2. The CDR3 is made up of 15 amino acids. Germline values: CDR1 SNHLY, CDR2 FYNNEI. V lost 5 bases to trimming and J lost 6 bases; unmatched junction nucleotides: 9. The CDR3 sequence: CASSSERGAQDTQYF. Here the CDR3 DNA reads TGTGCCAGCAGTTCGGAGCGGGGGGCCCAGGATACGCAGTATTTT.

The chain couples TRBV11-2 to TRBJ1-4, with D possibly TRBD1 on 5 matching bases. V shed 6 bases and J shed 0 bases, with 8 bases lying between them. Germline-derived CDR1 and CDR2 are SGHAT and FQNNGV. The CDR3 runs 14 residues. The DNA for the CDR3 is TGTGCCAGCAGTTCGACAGCAACTAATGAAAAACTGTTTTTT. Its translation: CASSSTATNEKLFF.

This clone appeared once. The rearrangement uses TRBV13 and TRBJ2-7; weak D call: TRBD2 (7 bases). Germline V gene data show CDR1 as PRHDT and CDR2 as FYEKMQ (reference sequence). The CDR3 covers 15 residues. Trimming cost V 4 bases and J 2 bases, with 15 bases left between them. The CDR3 protein is CASSSSRGGAYEQYF. DNA of the CDR3: TGTGCCAGCAGCTCCTCGAGGGGGGGCGCCTACGAGCAGTACTTC.

This clone has only a few counts. This rearrangement joins TRBV14 to TRBJ1-1; 7 nucleotides line up with TRBD1. Germline V gives CDR1 SGHDN, CDR2 FVKESK. With 4 bases clipped from V and 6 bases from J, the junction kept 8 bases outside the gene matches. The CDR3 contains 14 residues. CDR3 sequence (DNA): TGTGCCAGCAGCCGGTATAGGGGGCGGGCTGAAGCTTTCTTT. It is translated as CASSRYRGRAEAFF.

The count of this clone is one. The gene calls are TRBV7-9 and TRBJ2-2; 8 bases are a match to TRBD2. V was pared by 5 bases and J by 4 bases, with 12 bases of the junction left unmatched. CDR1 and CDR2 (germline): SEHNR, FQNEAQ (reference sequence). The CDR3 extends over 17 amino acids. The CDR3, as DNA: TGTGCCAGCAGCCTGCCTGGACTAGCAGGTGGCACCGGGGAGCTGTTTTTT. Its translation: CASSLPGLAGGTGELFF. The full variable domain, completed using reference TRBV7-9 and TRBJ2-2, is DTGVSQNPRHKITKRGQNVTFRCDPISEHNRLYWYRQTLGQGPEFLTYFQNEAQLEKSRLLSDRFSAERPKGSFSTLEIQRTEQGDSAMYLCASSLPGLAGGTGELFFGEGSRLTVL.

The chain uses TRBV7-2 and TRBJ2-5; tentatively, D is TRBD2 (5 bases). Looked up from germline, CDR1 is SGHTA and CDR2 is FQGNSA. V was pared by 3 bases and J by 2 bases, with 10 bases between. The CDR3 sequence is 14 residues long. The CDR3 bases are TGTGCCAGCAGCTTCGGACTGCTTCAAGAGACCCAGTACTTC. Translation: CASSFGLLQETQYF.

The V call is TRBV5-5, the J call TRBJ2-3; D not resolved. This CDR3 comprises 13 residues. CDR1 and CDR2 from the germline V gene are SGHKS and YYEKEE (reference sequence). V was cut by 1 base and J by 3 bases, with 6 bases left in between. The CDR3 DNA sequence: TGTGCCAGCAGCTTGCAACAGACAGATACGCAGTATTTT. Translation gives CASSLQQTDTQYF. Based on the CDR3 plus reference TRBV5-5 and TRBJ2-3, the full variable domain is DAGVTQSPTHLIKTRGQQVTLRCSPISGHKSVSWYQQVLGQGPQFIFQYYEKEERGRGNFPDRFSARQFPNYSSELNVNALLLGDSALYLCASSLQQTDTQYFGPGTRLTVL.

The chain carries TRBV18 and TRBJ1-1; the D is unclear. V was pared by 4 bases and J by 1 base, with 13 bases between. The CDR3 runs to 15 residues. CDR1 KGHSH and CDR2 LQKENI come from the germline V gene. CDR3 sequence reads: CASSRTSEQNTEAFF. The DNA for the CDR3 is TGTGCCAGCTCACGAACTAGTGAGCAGAACACTGAAGCTTTCTTT.

The chain employs TRBV7-9 and TRBJ2-5, with a weak D call TRBD2 (5 bases). Germline CDR1 is SEHNR and CDR2 is FQNEAQ (reference sequence). This CDR3 is built from 14 residues. Trimming stripped 7 bases from V and 2 bases from J, with 14 bases between. In nucleotides, the CDR3 is TGTGCCAGCACCGACTTCGGGGTTCAAGAGACCCAGTACTTC. It yields the protein CASTDFGVQETQYF.

This chain joins TRBV19 and TRBJ1-5; 7 bases are shared with TRBD1. The germline gives CDR1 LNHDA, CDR2 SQIVND (reference sequence). There are 19 residues in the CDR3. V trimming: 6 bases; J trimming: 0 bases; junction bases outside the gene matches: 17. The CDR3 bases are TGTGCCAGTAGGGGGGGTTCCGGGACAGCGTATTATAGCAATCAGCCCCAGCATTTT. It is translated as CASRGGSGTAYYSNQPQHF.

The chain has TRBV3-1 (or the pseudogene TRBV3-2) and TRBJ2-3; 8 bases fit TRBD2. CDR3 length: 18 amino acids. Germline CDR1 reads LGHDT; CDR2 reads YNNKEL (reference sequence). Germline trimming cut 4 bases from V and 1 base from J; bases unmatched to any gene: 13. CDR3 in DNA: TGTGCCAGCAGCCGATTAAGCGGGAGCGGAAAGGGCACAGATACGCAGTATTTT. Residues: CASSRLSGSGKGTDTQYF.

V is TRBV18 and J is TRBJ2-3; weak D call: TRBD1 (6 bases). V lost 5 bases, J lost 1 base, and 13 bases lay in between. This CDR3 region has 15 residues. The V gene's germline CDR1 is KGHSH and CDR2 LQKENI. The CDR3 DNA sequence: TGTGCCAGCTCAGCCGGGACAACCCGCACAGATACGCAGTATTTT. Protein product: CASSAGTTRTDTQYF. Full variable domain (remainder filled in from reference TRBV18 and TRBJ2-3): NAGVMQNPRHLVRRRGQEARLRCSPMKGHSHVYWYRQLPEEGLKFMVYLQKENIIDESGMPKERFSAEFPKEGPSILRIQQVVRGDSAAYFCASSAGTTRTDTQYFGPGTRLTVL.

V usage is TRBV4-3 and J usage is TRBJ2-7; D may be TRBD1 (5 bases). The germline gives CDR1 LGHNA, CDR2 YSLEER. CDR3 length: 15 amino acids. Trimming took 0 bases from V and 6 from J, leaving 15 bases between them. The CDR3 here is CASSQEVGQGSEQYF. The CDR3 coding sequence is TGCGCCAGCAGCCAAGAGGTTGGGCAGGGAAGCGAGCAGTACTTC.

V usage is TRBV19 and J usage is TRBJ1-3; 7 bases match TRBD1. The CDR3 runs to 15 residues. The trim removed 6 bases at V and 2 bases at J, leaving 7 bases unmatched. Germline lookup yields CDR1 LNHDA and CDR2 SQIVND (reference sequence). The CDR3 DNA reads as TGTGCCAGTAGGAACGACAGGGTAACTGGAAACACCATATATTTT. It encodes CASRNDRVTGNTIYF.

The chain is built from TRBV7-8 and TRBJ1-2; no firm D call. Trimming pared 2 bases from V and 2 bases from J, leaving 9 bases between. Germline assignment: CDR1 SGHVS and CDR2 FQNEAQ. This CDR3 region has 14 residues. This CDR3 is CASSLTKQNYGYTF. The CDR3 bases are TGTGCCAGCAGCTTAACAAAACAGAACTATGGCTACACCTTC. Complete variable domain (other parts from reference TRBV7-8 and TRBJ1-2): GAGVSQSPRYKVAKRGQDVALRCDPISGHVSLFWYQQALGQGPEFLTYFQNEAQLDKSGLPSDRFFAERPEGSVSTLKIQRTQQEDSAVYLCASSLTKQNYGYTFGSGTRLTVV.